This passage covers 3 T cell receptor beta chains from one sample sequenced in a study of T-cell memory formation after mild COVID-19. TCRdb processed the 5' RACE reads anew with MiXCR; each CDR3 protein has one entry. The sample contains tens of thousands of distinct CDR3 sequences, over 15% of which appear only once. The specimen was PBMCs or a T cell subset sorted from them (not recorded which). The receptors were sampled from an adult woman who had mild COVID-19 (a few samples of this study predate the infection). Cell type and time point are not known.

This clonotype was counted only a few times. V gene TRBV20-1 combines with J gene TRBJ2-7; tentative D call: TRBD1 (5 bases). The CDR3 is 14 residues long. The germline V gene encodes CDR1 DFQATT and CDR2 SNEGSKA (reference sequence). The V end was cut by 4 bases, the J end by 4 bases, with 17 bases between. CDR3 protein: CSAKDGDRAYEQYF. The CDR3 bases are TGCAGTGCTAAGGATGGAGACAGAGCTTACGAGCAGTACTTC.

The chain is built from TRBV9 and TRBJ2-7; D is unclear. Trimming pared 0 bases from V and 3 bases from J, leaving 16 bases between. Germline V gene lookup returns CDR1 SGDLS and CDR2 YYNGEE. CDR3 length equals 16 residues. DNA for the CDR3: TGTGCCAGCAGCGTAGACGCAGACAAGGCCAGCTACGAGCAGTACTTC. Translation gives CASSVDADKASYEQYF. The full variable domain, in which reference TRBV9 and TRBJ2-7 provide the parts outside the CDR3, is DSGVTQTPKHLITATGQRVTLRCSPRSGDLSVYWYQQSLDQGLQFLIQYYNGEERAKGNILERFSAQQFPDLHSELNLSSLELGDSALYFCASSVDADKASYEQYFGPGTRLTVT.

The CDR3 nucleotides read TGTGCCAGCAGCTCCACTAGCGGACCGCGGGAGACCCAGTACTTC. Translation: CASSSTSGPRETQYF. J is TRBJ2-5 and V is TRBV7-3; 8 positions agree with TRBD2. The V gene end was trimmed by 4 bases and the J gene end by 5 bases; junction bases not matched to a gene: 9. Germline V gene sequence: CDR1 SGHTA, CDR2 FQGTGA. The CDR3 contains 15 residues.